Listed here are 2 T cell receptor beta chains from one sample, sequenced in a study of OX40 agonist ivuxolimab in advanced cancers. Sequencing used immunoSEQ multiplex PCR; TCRdb keeps in-frame clones, though not all of them. The sample includes about 25,000 clones, roughly 83% seen only once; the top ten take around 31%. Here the sequenced sample was CD4+ or CD8+ T cells sorted from blood, taken in a trial of the OX40 agonist ivuxolimab. The receptors originated from an adult with an advanced solid tumor such as melanoma, head and neck, liver or kidney cancer.

The V and J genes are TRBV5-4 and TRBJ1-1; no clear D gene. Germline assignment: CDR1 SGHNT and CDR2 YYREEE (reference sequence). Between the trimmed V and J ends, which lost 0 bases and 5 bases, there was a span of 5 bases. CDR3 size: 12 residues. CDR3 nucleotides: TGTGCCAGCAGCTTGGAAGAGACTGAAGCTTTCTTT. It encodes CASSLEETEAFF. The complete variable domain, with remaining parts taken from reference TRBV5-4 and TRBJ1-1, reads ETGVTQSPTHLIKTRGQQVTLRCSSQSGHNTVSWYQQALGQGPQFIFQYYREEENGRGNFPPRFSGLQFPNYSSELNVNALELDDSALYLCASSLEETEAFFGQGTRLTVV.

The V call is TRBV2, the J call TRBJ2-5; 12 bases agree with TRBD2. Per germline, CDR1 SNHLY and CDR2 FYNNEI. V shed 6 bases and J 3 bases; nucleotides not matched to a gene: 5. The CDR3 has 15 residues. CDR3 amino acids: CASRPRTSGEETQYF. In DNA form, the CDR3 reads TGTGCCAGCAGGCCCCGGACTAGCGGGGAAGAGACCCAGTACTTC. Complete variable domain (other parts from reference TRBV2 and TRBJ2-5): EPEVTQTPSHQVTQMGQEVILRCVPISNHLYFYWYRQILGQKVEFLVSFYNNEISEKSEIFDDQFSVERPDGSNFTLKIRSTKLEDSAMYFCASRPRTSGEETQYFGPGTRLLVL.